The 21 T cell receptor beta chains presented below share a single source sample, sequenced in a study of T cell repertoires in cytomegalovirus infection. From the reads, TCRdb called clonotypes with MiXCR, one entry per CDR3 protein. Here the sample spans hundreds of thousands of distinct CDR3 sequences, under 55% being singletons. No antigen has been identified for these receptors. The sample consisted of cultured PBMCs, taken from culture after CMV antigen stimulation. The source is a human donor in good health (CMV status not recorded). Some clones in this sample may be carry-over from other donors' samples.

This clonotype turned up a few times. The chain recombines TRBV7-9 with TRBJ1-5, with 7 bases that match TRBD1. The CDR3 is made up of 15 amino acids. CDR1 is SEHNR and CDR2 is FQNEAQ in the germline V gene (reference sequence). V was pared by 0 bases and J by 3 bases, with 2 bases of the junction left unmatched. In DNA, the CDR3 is TGTGCCAGCAGCTTAGCCGGGACAGTCAATCAGCCCCAGCATTTT. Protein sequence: CASSLAGTVNQPQHF.

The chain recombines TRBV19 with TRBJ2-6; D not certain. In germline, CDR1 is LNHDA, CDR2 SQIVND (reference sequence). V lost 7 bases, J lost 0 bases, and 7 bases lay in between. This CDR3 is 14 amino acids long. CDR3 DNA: TGTGCCAGTAAACGAATCTCTGGGGCCAACGTCCTGACTTTC. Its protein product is CASKRISGANVLTF.

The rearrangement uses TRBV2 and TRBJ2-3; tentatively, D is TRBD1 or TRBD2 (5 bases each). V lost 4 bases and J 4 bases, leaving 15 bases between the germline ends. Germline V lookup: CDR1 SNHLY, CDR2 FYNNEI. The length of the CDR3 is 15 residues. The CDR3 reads CASSGQGVRSDTQYF. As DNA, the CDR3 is TGTGCCAGCAGTGGGCAGGGAGTCAGGTCAGATACGCAGTATTTT.

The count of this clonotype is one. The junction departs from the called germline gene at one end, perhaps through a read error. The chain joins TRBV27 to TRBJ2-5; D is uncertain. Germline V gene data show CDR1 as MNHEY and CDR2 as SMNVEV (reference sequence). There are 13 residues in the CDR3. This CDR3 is CASSWGSQKTQYF. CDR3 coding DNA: TGTGCCAGCAGTTGGGGATCCCAAAAGACCCAGTACTTC.

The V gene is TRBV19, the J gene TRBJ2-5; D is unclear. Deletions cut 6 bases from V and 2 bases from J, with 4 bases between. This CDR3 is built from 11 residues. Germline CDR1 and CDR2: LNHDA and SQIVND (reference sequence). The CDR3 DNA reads TGTGCCAGTAGACAACAAGAGACCCAGTACTTC. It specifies CASRQQETQYF.

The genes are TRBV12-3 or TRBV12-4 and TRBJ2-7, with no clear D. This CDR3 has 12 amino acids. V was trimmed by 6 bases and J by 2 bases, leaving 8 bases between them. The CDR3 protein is CASSQVTYEQYF. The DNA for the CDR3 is TGTGCCAGCAGCCAAGTCACCTACGAGCAGTACTTC.

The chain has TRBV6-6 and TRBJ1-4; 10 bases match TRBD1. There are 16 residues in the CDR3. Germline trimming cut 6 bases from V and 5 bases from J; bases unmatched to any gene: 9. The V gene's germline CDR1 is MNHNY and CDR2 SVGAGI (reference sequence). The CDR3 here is CASSRAGQGFNEKLFF. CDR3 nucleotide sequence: TGTGCCAGCAGCCGCGCGGGACAGGGGTTCAATGAAAAACTGTTTTTT.

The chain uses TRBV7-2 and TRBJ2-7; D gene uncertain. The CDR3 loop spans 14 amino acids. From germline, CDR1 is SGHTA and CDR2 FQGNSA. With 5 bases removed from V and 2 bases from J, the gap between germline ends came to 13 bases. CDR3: CASSRQSDAYEQYF. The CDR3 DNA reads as TGTGCCAGCAGCCGACAAAGCGACGCCTACGAGCAGTACTTC.

CDR3 amino acids: CATSRAGQGVYEQYF. The CDR3 coding sequence is TGTGCCACCTCGCGCGCGGGACAGGGTGTGTACGAGCAGTACTTC. The chain recombines TRBV6-1 with TRBJ2-7, with 9 bases matching TRBD1. This CDR3 is 15 amino acids long. CDR1 and CDR2 (germline): MNHNS, SASEGT. Trimming cost V 10 bases and J 4 bases; bases outside gene matches: 14.

This CDR3 reads CASSRTSGRTGANVLTF. The CDR3 nucleotides read TGTGCCAGCAGCCGCACTAGCGGGAGAACTGGGGCCAACGTCCTGACTTTC. The chain has TRBV7-8 and TRBJ2-6, with TRBD2 matching over 11 bases. V was pared by 5 bases and J by 2 bases, with 5 bases of the junction left unmatched. The CDR3 is 17 residues long. Looked up from germline, CDR1 is SGHVS and CDR2 is FQNEAQ.

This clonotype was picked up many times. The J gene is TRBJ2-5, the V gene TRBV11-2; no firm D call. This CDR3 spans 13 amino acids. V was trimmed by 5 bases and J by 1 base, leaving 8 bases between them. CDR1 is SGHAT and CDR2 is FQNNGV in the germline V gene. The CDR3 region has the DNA TGTGCCAGCAGCCCAAACTTCCAAGAGACCCAGTACTTC. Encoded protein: CASSPNFQETQYF.

The CDR3 DNA reads TGTGCCAGCAGCCTTTGGGGGGCACCTTTCACTGAAGCTTTCTTT. Protein: CASSLWGAPFTEAFF. V usage is TRBV5-5 and J usage is TRBJ1-1, with a tentative D call TRBD1 (6 bases). V was shortened by 4 bases and J by 4 bases, with 17 bases between the two germline ends. The germline V gene has CDR1 SGHKS and CDR2 YYEKEE (reference sequence). The CDR3 contains 15 residues.

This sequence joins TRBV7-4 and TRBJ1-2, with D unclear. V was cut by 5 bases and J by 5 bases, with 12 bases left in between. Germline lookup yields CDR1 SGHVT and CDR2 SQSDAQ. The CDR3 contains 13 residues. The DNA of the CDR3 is TGTGCCAGCAGCCCCCTCCCGACATATGGCTACACCTTC. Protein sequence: CASSPLPTYGYTF. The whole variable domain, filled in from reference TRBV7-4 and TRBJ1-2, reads GAGVSQSPRYKVAKRGRDVALRCDSISGHVTLYWYRQTLGQGSEVLTYSQSDAQRDKSGRPSGRFSAERPERSVSTLKIQRTEQGDSAVYLCASSPLPTYGYTFGSGTRLTVV.

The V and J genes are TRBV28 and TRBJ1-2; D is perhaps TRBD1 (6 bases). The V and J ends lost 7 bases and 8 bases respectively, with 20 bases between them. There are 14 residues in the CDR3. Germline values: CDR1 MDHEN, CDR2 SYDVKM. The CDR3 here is CASNLSGGRLGYTF. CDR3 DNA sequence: TGTGCCAGCAACCTTTCGGGGGGGCGGTTGGGCTACACCTTC.

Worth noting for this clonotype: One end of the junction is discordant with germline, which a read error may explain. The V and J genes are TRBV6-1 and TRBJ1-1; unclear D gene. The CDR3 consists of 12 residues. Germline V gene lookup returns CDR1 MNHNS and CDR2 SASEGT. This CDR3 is CASSPRPLEPHF. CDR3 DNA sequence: TGTGCCAGCAGTCCCAGACCGCTCGAACCTCATTTT.

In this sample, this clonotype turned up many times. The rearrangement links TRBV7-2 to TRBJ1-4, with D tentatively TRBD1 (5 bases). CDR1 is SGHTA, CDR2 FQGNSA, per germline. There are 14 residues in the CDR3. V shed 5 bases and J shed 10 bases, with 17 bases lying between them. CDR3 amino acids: CASSTPGSGGKLFF. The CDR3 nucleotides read TGTGCCAGCAGCACCCCCGGAAGCGGGGGAAAACTGTTTTTT.

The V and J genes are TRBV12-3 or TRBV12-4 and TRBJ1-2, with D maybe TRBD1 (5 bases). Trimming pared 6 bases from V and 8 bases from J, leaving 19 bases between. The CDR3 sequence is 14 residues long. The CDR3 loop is CASSPGPRTGGYTF. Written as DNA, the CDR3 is TGTGCCAGCAGCCCGGGACCGCGCACGGGGGGCTACACCTTC.

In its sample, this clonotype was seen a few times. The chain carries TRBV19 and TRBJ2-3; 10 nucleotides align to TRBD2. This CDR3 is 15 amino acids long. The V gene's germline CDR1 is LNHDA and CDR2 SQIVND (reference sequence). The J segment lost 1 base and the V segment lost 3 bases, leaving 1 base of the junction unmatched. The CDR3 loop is CASSILAGGTDTQYF. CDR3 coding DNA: TGTGCCAGTAGTATCCTAGCGGGAGGCACAGATACGCAGTATTTT.

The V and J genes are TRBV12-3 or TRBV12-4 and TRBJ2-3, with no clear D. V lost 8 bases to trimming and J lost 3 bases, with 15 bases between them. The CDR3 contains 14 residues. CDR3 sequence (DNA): TGTGCCAGCGTAAAGGCCGTATTGACAGATACGCAGTATTTT. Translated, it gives CASVKAVLTDTQYF.

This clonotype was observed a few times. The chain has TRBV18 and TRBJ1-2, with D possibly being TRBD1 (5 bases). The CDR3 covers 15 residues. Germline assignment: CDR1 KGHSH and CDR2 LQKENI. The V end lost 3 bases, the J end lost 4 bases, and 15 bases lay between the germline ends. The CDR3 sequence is CASSPREGRSYGYTF. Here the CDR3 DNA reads TGTGCCAGCTCACCGAGAGAGGGACGGAGCTATGGCTACACCTTC.

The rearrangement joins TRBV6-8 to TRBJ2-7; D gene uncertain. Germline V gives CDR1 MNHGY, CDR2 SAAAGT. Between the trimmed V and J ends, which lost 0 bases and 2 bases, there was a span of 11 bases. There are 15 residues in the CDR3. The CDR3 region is CASSYSQDHPYEQYF. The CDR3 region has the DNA TGTGCCAGCAGTTACTCGCAGGACCATCCCTACGAGCAGTACTTC.